This T cell receptor (beta chain) was identified in a study of beta chain features in type 1 diabetes. Reverse transcription of all isolated RNA meant that expressed TCRB transcripts were sequenced. Sequencing was performed with immunoSEQ multiplex PCR; in TCRdb, only in-frame clones are kept and a portion is missing. The table includes over 120,000 clones, approximately 9.2% detected once. Study results and limitations: All four CD4+ subsets of Type 1 diabetes patients contained TCRB CDR3s that were moderately but significantly shorter. Reduced insertions and increased deletions marked VDJ junctions in type 1 diabetes patients.

CDR1 is SGHDT and CDR2 is YYEEEE in the germline V gene. The CDR3 consists of 15 residues. V lost 5 bases and J 4 bases, leaving 18 bases between the germline ends. This clone was picked up a small number of times. Its target is unknown. The sample taken for sequencing was central memory CD4+ T cells from blood. This sequence originates from a man between 18 and 29 years old in good health. The chain links TRBV5-6 to TRBJ1-2; the D gene is possibly TRBD1 (5 bases). The CDR3 DNA reads TGTGCCAGCAGATATTCCGCCGACAGCCCCTATGGCTACACCTTC. Translation gives CASRYSADSPYGYTF.